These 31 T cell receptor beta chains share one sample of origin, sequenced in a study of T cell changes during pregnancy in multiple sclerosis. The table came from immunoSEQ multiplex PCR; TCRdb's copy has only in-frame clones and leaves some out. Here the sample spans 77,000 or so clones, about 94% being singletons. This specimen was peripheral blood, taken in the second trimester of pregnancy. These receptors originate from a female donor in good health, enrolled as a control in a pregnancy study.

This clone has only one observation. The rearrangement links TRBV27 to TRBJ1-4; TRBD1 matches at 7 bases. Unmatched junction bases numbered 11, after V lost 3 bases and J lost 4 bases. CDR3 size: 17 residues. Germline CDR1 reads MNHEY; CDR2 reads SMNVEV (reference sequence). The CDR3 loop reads CASSFGTAGGYNEKLFF. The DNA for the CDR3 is TGTGCCAGCAGTTTTGGGACAGCTGGGGGGTATAATGAAAAACTGTTTTTT.

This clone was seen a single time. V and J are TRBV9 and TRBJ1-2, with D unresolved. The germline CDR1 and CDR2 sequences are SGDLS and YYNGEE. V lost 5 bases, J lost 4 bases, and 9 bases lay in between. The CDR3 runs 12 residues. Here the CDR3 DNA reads TGTGCCAGCAGAGGGAGGATCTATGGCTACACCTTC. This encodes CASRGRIYGYTF. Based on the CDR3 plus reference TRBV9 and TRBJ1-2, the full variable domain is DSGVTQTPKHLITATGQRVTLRCSPRSGDLSVYWYQQSLDQGLQFLIQYYNGEERAKGNILERFSAQQFPDLHSELNLSSLELGDSALYFCASRGRIYGYTFGSGTRLTVV.

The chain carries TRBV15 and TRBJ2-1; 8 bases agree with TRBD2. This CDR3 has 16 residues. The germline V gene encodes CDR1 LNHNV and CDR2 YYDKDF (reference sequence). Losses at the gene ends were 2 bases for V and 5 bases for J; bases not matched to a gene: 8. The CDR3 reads CATSRYTGGPNNEQFF. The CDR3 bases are TGTGCCACCAGCAGATATACGGGGGGGCCTAACAATGAGCAGTTCTTC. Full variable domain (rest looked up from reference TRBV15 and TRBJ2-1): DAMVIQNPRYQVTQFGKPVTLSCSQTLNHNVMYWYQQKSSQAPKLLFHYYDKDFNNEADTPDNFQSRRPNTSFCFLDIRSPGLGDTAMYLCATSRYTGGPNNEQFFGPGTRLTVL.

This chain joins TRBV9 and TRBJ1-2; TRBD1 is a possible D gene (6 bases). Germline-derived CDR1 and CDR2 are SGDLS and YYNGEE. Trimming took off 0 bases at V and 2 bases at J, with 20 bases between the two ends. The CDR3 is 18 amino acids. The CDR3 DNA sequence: TGTGCCAGCAGCGTAGGGGGGGGAGGACAGACGAGAAACTATGGCTACACCTTC. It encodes CASSVGGGGQTRNYGYTF.

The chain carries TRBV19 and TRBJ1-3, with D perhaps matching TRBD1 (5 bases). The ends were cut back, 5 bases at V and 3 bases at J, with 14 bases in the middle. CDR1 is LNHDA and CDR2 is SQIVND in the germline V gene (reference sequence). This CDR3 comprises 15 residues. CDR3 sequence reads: CASSERQRIGNTIYF. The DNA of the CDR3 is TGTGCCAGTAGTGAACGACAGCGAATTGGAAACACCATATATTTT.

CDR3 protein: CASSDRGDTQYF. CDR3 coding DNA: TGTGCCAGCAGTGACAGGGGAGATACGCAGTATTTT. This chain links TRBV2 with TRBJ2-3; the D gene is possibly TRBD1 (6 bases). The V gene's germline CDR1 is SNHLY and CDR2 FYNNEI. This CDR3 contains 12 residues. With 3 bases removed from V and 5 bases from J, the gap between germline ends came to 6 bases.

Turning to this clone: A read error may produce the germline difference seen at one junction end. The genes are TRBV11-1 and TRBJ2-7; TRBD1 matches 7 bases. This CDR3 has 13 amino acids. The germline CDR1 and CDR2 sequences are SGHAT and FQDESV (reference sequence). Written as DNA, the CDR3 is TGTGCCGGCAGCCCTACAGGGGTGAACGAGCAGTACTTC. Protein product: CAGSPTGVNEQYF.

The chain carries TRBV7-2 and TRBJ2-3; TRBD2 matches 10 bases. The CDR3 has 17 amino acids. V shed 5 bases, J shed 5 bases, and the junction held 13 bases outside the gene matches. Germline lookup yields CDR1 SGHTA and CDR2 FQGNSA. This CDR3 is CASSHQGRAGGKDTQYF. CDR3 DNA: TGTGCCAGCAGCCACCAAGGGCGAGCGGGGGGGAAAGATACGCAGTATTTT.

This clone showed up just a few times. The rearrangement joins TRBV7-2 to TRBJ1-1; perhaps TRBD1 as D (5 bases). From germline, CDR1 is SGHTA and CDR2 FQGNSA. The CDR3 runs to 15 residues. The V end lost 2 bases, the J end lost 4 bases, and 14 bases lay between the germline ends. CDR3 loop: CASSLRGQASTEAFF. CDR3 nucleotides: TGTGCCAGCAGCTTAAGGGGCCAGGCCTCCACTGAAGCTTTCTTT.

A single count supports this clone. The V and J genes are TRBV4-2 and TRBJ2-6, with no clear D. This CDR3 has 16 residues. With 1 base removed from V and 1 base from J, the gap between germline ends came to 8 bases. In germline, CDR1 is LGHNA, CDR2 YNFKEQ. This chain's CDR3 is CASSQGAESGANVLTF. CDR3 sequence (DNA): TGTGCCAGCAGCCAAGGGGCTGAGTCTGGGGCCAACGTCCTGACTTTC.

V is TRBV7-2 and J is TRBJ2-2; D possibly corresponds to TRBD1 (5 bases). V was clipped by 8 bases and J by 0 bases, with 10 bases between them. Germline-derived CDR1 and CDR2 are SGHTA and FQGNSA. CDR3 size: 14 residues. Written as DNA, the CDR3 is TGTGCCAGCTTGGACATCACGAACACCGGGGAGCTGTTTTTT. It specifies CASLDITNTGELFF.

CDR3 loop: CASSGKGTSNTGELFF. CDR3 in DNA: TGTGCCAGCAGCGGAAAAGGGACATCGAACACCGGGGAGCTGTTTTTT. V usage is TRBV9 and J usage is TRBJ2-2, with TRBD1 as a possible D gene (6 bases). V was shortened by 3 bases and J by 0 bases, with 12 bases between the two germline ends. Germline V gene lookup returns CDR1 SGDLS and CDR2 YYNGEE. The CDR3 length is 16 residues.

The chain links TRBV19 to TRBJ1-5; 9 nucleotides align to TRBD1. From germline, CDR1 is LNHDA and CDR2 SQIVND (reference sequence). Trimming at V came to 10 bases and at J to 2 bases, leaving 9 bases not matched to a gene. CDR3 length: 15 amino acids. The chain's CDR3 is CATNRQGGGNQPQHF. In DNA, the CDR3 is TGTGCCACGAACCGACAGGGGGGAGGCAATCAGCCCCAGCATTTT.

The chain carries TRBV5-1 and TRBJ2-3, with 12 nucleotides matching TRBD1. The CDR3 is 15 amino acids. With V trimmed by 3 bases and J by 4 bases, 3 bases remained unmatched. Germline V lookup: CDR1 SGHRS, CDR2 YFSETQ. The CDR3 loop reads CASSSGDRGPDTQYF. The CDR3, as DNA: TGCGCCAGCAGCTCTGGGGACAGGGGGCCAGATACGCAGTATTTT. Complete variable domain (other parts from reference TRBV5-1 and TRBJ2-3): KAGVTQTPRYLIKTRGQQVTLSCSPISGHRSVSWYQQTPGQGLQFLFEYFSETQRNKGNFPGRFSGRQFSNSRSEMNVSTLELGDSALYLCASSSGDRGPDTQYFGPGTRLTVL.

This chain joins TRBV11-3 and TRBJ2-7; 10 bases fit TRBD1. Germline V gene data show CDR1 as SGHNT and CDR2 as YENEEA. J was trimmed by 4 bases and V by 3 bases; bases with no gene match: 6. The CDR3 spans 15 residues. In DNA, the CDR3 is TGTGCCAGCAGCTTCTCTGGACAGGGGGGATACGAGCAGTACTTC. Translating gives CASSFSGQGGYEQYF.

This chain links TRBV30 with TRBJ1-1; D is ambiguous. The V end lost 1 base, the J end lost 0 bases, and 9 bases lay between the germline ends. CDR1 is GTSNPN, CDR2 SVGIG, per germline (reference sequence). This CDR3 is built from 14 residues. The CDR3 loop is CAWSGLVLNTEAFF. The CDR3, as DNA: TGTGCCTGGAGTGGACTTGTTTTGAACACTGAAGCTTTCTTT. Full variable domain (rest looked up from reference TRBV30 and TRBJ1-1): SQTIHQWPATLVQPVGSPLSLECTVEGTSNPNLYWYRQAAGRGLQLLFYSVGIGQISSEVPQNLSASRPQDRQFILSSKKLLLSDSGFYLCAWSGLVLNTEAFFGQGTRLTVV.

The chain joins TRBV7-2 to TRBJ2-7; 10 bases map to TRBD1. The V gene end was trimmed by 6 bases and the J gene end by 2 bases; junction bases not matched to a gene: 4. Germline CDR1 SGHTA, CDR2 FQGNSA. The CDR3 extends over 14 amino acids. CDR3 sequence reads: CASRGQGRTYEQYF. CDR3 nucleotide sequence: TGTGCCAGCAGGGGACAGGGGCGTACCTACGAGCAGTACTTC.

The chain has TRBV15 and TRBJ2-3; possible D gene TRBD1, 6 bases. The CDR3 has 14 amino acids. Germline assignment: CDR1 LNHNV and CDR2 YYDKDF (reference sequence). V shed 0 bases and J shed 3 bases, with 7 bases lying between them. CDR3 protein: CATSRDRGTDTQYF. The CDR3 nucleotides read TGTGCCACCAGCAGAGACAGGGGAACAGATACGCAGTATTTT. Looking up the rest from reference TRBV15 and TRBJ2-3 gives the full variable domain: DAMVIQNPRYQVTQFGKPVTLSCSQTLNHNVMYWYQQKSSQAPKLLFHYYDKDFNNEADTPDNFQSRRPNTSFCFLDIRSPGLGDTAMYLCATSRDRGTDTQYFGPGTRLTVL.

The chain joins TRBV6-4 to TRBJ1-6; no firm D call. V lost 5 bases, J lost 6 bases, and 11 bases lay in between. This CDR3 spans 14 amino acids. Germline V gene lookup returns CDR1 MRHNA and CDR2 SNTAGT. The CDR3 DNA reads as TGTGCCAGCAGTTTAGAAGAGGGTAATTCACCCCTCCACTTT. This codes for CASSLEEGNSPLHF.

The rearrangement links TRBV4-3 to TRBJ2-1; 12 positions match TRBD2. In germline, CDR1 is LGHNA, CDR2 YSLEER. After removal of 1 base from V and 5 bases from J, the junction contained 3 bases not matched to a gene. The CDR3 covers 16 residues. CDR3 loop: CASSQGTSGTHNEQFF. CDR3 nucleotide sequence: TGCGCCAGCAGCCAAGGGACTAGCGGGACCCACAATGAGCAGTTCTTC.

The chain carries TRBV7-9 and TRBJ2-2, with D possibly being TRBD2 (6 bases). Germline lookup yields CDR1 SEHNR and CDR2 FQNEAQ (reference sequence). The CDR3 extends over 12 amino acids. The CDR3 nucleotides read TGTGATTCCGGGGGGAACACCGGGGAGCTGTTTTTT. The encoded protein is CDSGGNTGELFF. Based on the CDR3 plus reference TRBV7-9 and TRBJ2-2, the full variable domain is DTGVSQNPRHKITKRGQNVTFRCDPISEHNRLYWYRQTLGQGPEFLTYFQNEAQLEKSRLLSDRFSAERPKGSFSTLEIQRTEQGDSAMYLCDSGGNTGELFFGEGSRLTVL.

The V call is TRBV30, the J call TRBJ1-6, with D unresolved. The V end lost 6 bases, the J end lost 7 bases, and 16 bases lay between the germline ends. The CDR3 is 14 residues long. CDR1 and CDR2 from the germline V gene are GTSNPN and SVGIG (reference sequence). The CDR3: CACGQDLRNSPLHF. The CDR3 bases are TGTGCCTGTGGGCAGGATCTAAGAAATTCACCCCTCCACTTT.

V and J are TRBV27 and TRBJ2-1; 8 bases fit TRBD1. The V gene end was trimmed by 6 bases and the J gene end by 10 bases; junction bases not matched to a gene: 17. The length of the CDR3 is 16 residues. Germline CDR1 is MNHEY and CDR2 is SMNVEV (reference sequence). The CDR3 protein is CASRLRQGLSEWEQFF. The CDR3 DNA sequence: TGTGCCAGCAGGCTAAGACAGGGGCTTTCGGAGTGGGAGCAGTTCTTC.

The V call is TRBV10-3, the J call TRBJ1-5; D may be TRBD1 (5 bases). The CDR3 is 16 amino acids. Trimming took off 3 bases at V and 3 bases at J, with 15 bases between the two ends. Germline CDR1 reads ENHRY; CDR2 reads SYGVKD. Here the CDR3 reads CAISDHVGGNNQPQHF. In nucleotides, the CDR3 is TGTGCCATCAGTGATCATGTCGGGGGGAACAATCAGCCCCAGCATTTT.

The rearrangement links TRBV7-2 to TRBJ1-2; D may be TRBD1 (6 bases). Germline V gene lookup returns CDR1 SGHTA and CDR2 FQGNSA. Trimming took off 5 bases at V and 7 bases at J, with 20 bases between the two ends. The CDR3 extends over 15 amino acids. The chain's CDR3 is CASSTTGSRSVGYTF. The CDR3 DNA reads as TGTGCCAGCAGCACTACAGGGTCCAGGTCGGTTGGCTACACCTTC. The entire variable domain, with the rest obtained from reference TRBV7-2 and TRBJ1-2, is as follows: GAGVSQSPSNKVTEKGKDVELRCDPISGHTALYWYRQSLGQGLEFLIYFQGNSAPDKSGLPSDRFSAERTGGSVSTLTIQRTQQEDSAVYLCASSTTGSRSVGYTFGSGTRLTVV.

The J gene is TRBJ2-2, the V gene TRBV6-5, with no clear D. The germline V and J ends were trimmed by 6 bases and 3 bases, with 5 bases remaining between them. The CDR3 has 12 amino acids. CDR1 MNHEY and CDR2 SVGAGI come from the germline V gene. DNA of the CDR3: TGTGCCAGCAGACTCCACACCGGGGAGCTGTTTTTT. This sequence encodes CASRLHTGELFF.

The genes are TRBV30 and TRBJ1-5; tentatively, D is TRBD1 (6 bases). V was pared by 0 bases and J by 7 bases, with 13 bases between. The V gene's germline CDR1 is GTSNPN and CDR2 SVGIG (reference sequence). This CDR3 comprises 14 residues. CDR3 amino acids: CAWSVRQVGQPQHF. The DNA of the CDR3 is TGTGCCTGGAGTGTACGACAGGTTGGGCAGCCCCAGCATTTT.

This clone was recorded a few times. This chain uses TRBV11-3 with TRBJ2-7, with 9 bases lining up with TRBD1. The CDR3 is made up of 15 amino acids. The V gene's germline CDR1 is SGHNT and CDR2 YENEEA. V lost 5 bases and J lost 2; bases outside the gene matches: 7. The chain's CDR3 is CASSRGQGSPYEQYF. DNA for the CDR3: TGTGCCAGCAGCCGGGGACAGGGCTCACCCTACGAGCAGTACTTC.

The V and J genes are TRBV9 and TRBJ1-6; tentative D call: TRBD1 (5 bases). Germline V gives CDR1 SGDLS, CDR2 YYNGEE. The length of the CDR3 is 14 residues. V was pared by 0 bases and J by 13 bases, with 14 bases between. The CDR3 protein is CASSVETAGVPLHF. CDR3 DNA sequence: TGTGCCAGCAGCGTAGAGACAGCAGGTGTGCCCCTCCACTTT.

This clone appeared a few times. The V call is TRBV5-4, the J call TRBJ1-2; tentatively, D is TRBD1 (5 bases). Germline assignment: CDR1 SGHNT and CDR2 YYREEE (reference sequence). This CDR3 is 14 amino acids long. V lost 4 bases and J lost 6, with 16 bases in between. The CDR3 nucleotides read TGTGCCAGCAGCGGCGGGGACGGCCCTGATGGCTACACCTTC. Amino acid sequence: CASSGGDGPDGYTF.

Here the CDR3 reads CASSMGWTAPATNEKLFF. The DNA of the CDR3 is TGTGCCAGTAGTATGGGTTGGACAGCACCCGCAACTAATGAAAAACTGTTTTTT. V and J are TRBV19 and TRBJ1-4, with D tentatively TRBD1 (6 bases). Trimming took 3 bases from V and 0 from J, leaving 17 bases between them. The CDR3 sequence is 18 residues long. Per germline, CDR1 LNHDA and CDR2 SQIVND (reference sequence).